These 26 T cell receptor beta chains share one sample of origin, sequenced in a study of CD8 T cells in ankylosing spondylitis. TCRdb ran MiXCR on the 5' RACE reads and lists one entry per CDR3 protein. The sample has fewer than 650,000 distinct CDR3 sequences; about an eighth are singletons. Their recognized antigens are unknown. The study, taken as a whole, reports: Ankylosing spondylitis blood seemed to carry a telltale TCR beta motif made of several highly homologous variants.

Sample: blood, either unsorted or a sorted T cell fraction (not recorded which). These TCRs come from a male donor with ankylosing spondylitis.

A few counts support this clonotype. The chain recombines TRBV4-1 with TRBJ2-3; 7 bases map to TRBD2. V shed 5 bases and J 0 bases; nucleotides not matched to a gene: 8. The CDR3 extends over 16 amino acids. Per the germline V gene, CDR1 is MGHRA and CDR2 is YSYEKL. CDR3 DNA sequence: TGCGCCAGCAGCATACGGGGAGGGCCTAGCACAGATACGCAGTATTTT. This codes for CASSIRGGPSTDTQYF.

The chain has TRBV27 and TRBJ2-2, with D hard to call. Trimming cost V 1 base and J 4 bases, with 7 bases left between them. Germline CDR1 MNHEY, CDR2 SMNVEV (reference sequence). CDR3 size: 14 residues. In DNA form, the CDR3 reads TGTGCCAGCAGTTTATTTTGGGGCACCGGGGAGCTGTTTTTT. It yields the protein CASSLFWGTGELFF.

Only a few counts were recorded for this clonotype. The rearrangement uses TRBV10-3 and TRBJ2-1, with 16 positions matching TRBD2. Trimming cost V 6 bases and J 1 base; bases outside gene matches: 6. CDR3 length equals 18 residues. Looked up from germline, CDR1 is ENHRY and CDR2 is SYGVKD. The CDR3 DNA follows: TGTGCCATCAGAGGGGGGACTAGCGGGAGGGTATCCTACAATGAGCAGTTCTTC. Amino acids: CAIRGGTSGRVSYNEQFF.

There are many counts of this clonotype. The chain joins TRBV10-3 to TRBJ2-3; D is possibly TRBD2 (6 bases). The CDR3 is 14 amino acids. CDR1 and CDR2 from the germline V gene are ENHRY and SYGVKD. V lost 6 bases and J 6 bases, leaving 16 bases between the germline ends. CDR3 in amino acids: CAIRPGLPGDTQYF. The CDR3 nucleotides are TGTGCCATCAGGCCGGGACTCCCCGGGGATACGCAGTATTTT.

This clonotype was counted between two and nine times. The chain recombines TRBV4-1 with TRBJ2-1, with no clear D. Germline V gene lookup returns CDR1 MGHRA and CDR2 YSYEKL. The CDR3 extends over 14 amino acids. V was trimmed by 2 bases and J by 6 bases, leaving 11 bases between them. CDR3: CASSQNDFANEQFF. The CDR3 region has the DNA TGCGCCAGCAGCCAAAACGACTTCGCCAATGAGCAGTTCTTC.

There are a few counts of this clonotype. The rearrangement uses TRBV5-1 and TRBJ2-2; 8 nucleotides match TRBD1. CDR1 SGHRS and CDR2 YFSETQ come from the germline V gene. Germline trimming cut 1 base from V and 5 bases from J; bases unmatched to any gene: 7. This CDR3 region has 16 residues. In DNA form, the CDR3 reads TGCGCCAGCAGCTTGAGCAGGGGGCGTTGGACCGGGGAGCTGTTTTTT. Its protein product is CASSLSRGRWTGELFF.

This clonotype was counted between two and nine times. The chain couples TRBV12-3 or TRBV12-4 to TRBJ2-7; D call uncertain. V was cut by 6 bases and J by 2 bases, with 11 bases left in between. CDR3 length: 13 amino acids. The CDR3 DNA follows: TGTGCCAGCAGCCGTGACGGCCCCTACGAGCAGTACGTC. Its translation: CASSRDGPYEQYV.

The chain employs TRBV7-9 and TRBJ2-2; TRBD2 might be the D (5 bases). Germline V gene sequence: CDR1 SEHNR, CDR2 FQNEAQ (reference sequence). This CDR3 has 15 residues. V shed 6 bases and J shed 1 base, with 12 bases lying between them. DNA for the CDR3: TGTGCCAGCAGGGAGGTCAAAAAGAACACCGGGGAGCTGTTTTTT. Translation: CASREVKKNTGELFF.

The chain links TRBV30 to TRBJ2-5; 10 nucleotides line up with TRBD1. V shed 3 bases and J 5 bases; nucleotides not matched to a gene: 12. Germline V gene lookup returns CDR1 GTSNPN and CDR2 SVGIG (reference sequence). CDR3 size: 16 residues. CDR3 loop: CAWRPTGTGVWETQYF. The CDR3 nucleotides read TGTGCCTGGAGGCCTACCGGGACAGGGGTTTGGGAGACCCAGTACTTC.

This clonotype occurred many times. V is TRBV12-3 or TRBV12-4 and J is TRBJ2-5, with no clear D. V dropped 3 bases and J dropped 5 bases, with 7 bases sitting between them. CDR3 length equals 12 residues. The CDR3 DNA reads TGTGCCAGCAGTTTGACGACGGAGACCCAGTACTTC. Translation gives CASSLTTETQYF.

The chain carries TRBV3-1 and TRBJ1-1; D is unresolved. The germline V gene encodes CDR1 LGHDT and CDR2 YNNKEL (reference sequence). This CDR3 is 16 amino acids long. The V gene lost 0 bases and the J gene lost 6 bases, with 17 bases spanning the gap. The CDR3 here is CASSQEGAEYGAEAFF. CDR3 coding DNA: TGTGCCAGCAGCCAAGAGGGCGCAGAATATGGCGCTGAAGCTTTCTTT.

The V call is TRBV24-1, the J call TRBJ2-5, with no clear D. CDR3 length: 12 residues. The germline V gene encodes CDR1 KGHDR and CDR2 SFDVKD. V was pared by 4 bases and J by 4 bases, with 6 bases between. The CDR3 here is CATSDSAETQYF. The CDR3 DNA follows: TGTGCCACCAGTGACTCTGCAGAGACCCAGTACTTC.

This clonotype has just a few counts. The chain is built from TRBV5-1 and TRBJ1-5, with D possibly matching TRBD1 (6 bases). The CDR3 contains 15 residues. Deletions cut 0 bases from V and 4 bases from J, with 11 bases between. CDR1 and CDR2 (germline): SGHRS, YFSETQ. CDR3 bases: TGCGCCAGCAGCTTGGAAACAGGGCTTAATCAGCCCCAGCATTTT. As protein: CASSLETGLNQPQHF.

This clonotype has just a few counts. The chain carries TRBV27 and TRBJ2-7; no firm D call. Germline CDR1 is MNHEY and CDR2 is SMNVEV (reference sequence). The CDR3 runs 13 residues. V was trimmed by 6 bases and J by 2 bases, leaving 11 bases between them. CDR3 bases: TGTGCCAGCAGACATAAACTACCCTACGAGCAGTACTTC. This codes for CASRHKLPYEQYF.

This clonotype was seen only a few times. This sequence joins TRBV3-1 and TRBJ1-2, with 10 bases fitting TRBD1. The CDR3 is 15 residues long. Germline V gene data show CDR1 as LGHDT and CDR2 as YNNKEL (reference sequence). The V segment lost 1 base and the J segment 7 bases; nucleotides outside the gene matches: 6. The CDR3 here is CASSQAGTGDSGYTF. DNA of the CDR3: TGTGCCAGCAGCCAAGCCGGGACAGGGGACTCTGGCTACACCTTC.

In this sample, this clonotype turned up a few times. The gene calls are TRBV5-1 and TRBJ1-5; D ambiguous. The CDR3 is 14 residues long. V was trimmed by 0 bases and J by 7 bases, leaving 11 bases between them. CDR1 SGHRS and CDR2 YFSETQ come from the germline V gene. DNA for the CDR3: TGCGCCAGCAGCTTGGAGGGTGGTGGACAGCCCCAGCATTTT. It translates to CASSLEGGGQPQHF.

The CDR3: CASSQTTAITEAFF. CDR3 nucleotide sequence: TGTGCCAGCAGCCAAACGACAGCCATCACTGAAGCTTTCTTT. The chain employs TRBV3-1 and TRBJ1-1, with a weak D call TRBD1 (5 bases). The germline V gene has CDR1 LGHDT and CDR2 YNNKEL (reference sequence). The CDR3 has 14 amino acids. V was clipped by 2 bases and J by 4 bases, with 11 bases between them.

This chain joins TRBV29-1 and TRBJ2-5; TRBD1 aligns across 9 bases. Germline V CDR1 and CDR2: SQVTM, ANQGSEA. The CDR3 consists of 14 residues. With 6 bases clipped from V and 3 bases from J, the junction kept 8 bases outside the gene matches. In nucleotides, the CDR3 is TGCAGCGTCGCGGGACAGGGCTTTGAAGAGACCCAGTACTTC. Its protein is CSVAGQGFEETQYF.

This clonotype turned up a few times. The chain links TRBV2 to TRBJ2-5; no clear D gene. CDR1 and CDR2 (germline): SNHLY, FYNNEI. V dropped 8 bases and J dropped 2 bases, with 6 bases sitting between them. The CDR3 consists of 11 residues. CDR3 sequence: CASLRQETQYF. In DNA, the CDR3 is TGTGCCAGCTTAAGGCAAGAGACCCAGTACTTC.

The chain recombines TRBV5-1 with TRBJ2-5; D remains unclear. The CDR3 has 14 amino acids. Trimming stripped 2 bases from V and 0 bases from J, with 8 bases between. Germline lookup yields CDR1 SGHRS and CDR2 YFSETQ. The CDR3 DNA follows: TGCGCCAGCAGCTTTGGCGGACACCAAGAGACCCAGTACTTC. Amino acid sequence: CASSFGGHQETQYF.

This clonotype has a handful of counts. The V call is TRBV5-5, the J call TRBJ2-3; 9 positions match TRBD2. The CDR3 consists of 18 residues. Trimming took 0 bases from V and 5 from J; bases not matched to a gene: 13. In germline, CDR1 is SGHKS, CDR2 YYEKEE (reference sequence). This CDR3 is CASSLATVAGAPGDTQYF. The CDR3 DNA is TGTGCCAGCAGCTTGGCCACCGTAGCGGGAGCTCCTGGAGATACGCAGTATTTT. Drawing the rest from reference TRBV5-5 and TRBJ2-3, the complete variable domain is DAGVTQSPTHLIKTRGQQVTLRCSPISGHKSVSWYQQVLGQGPQFIFQYYEKEERGRGNFPDRFSARQFPNYSSELNVNALLLGDSALYLCASSLATVAGAPGDTQYFGPGTRLTVL.

The chain has TRBV28 and TRBJ2-7; no firm D call. Trimming took 3 bases from V and 0 from J, leaving 9 bases between them. The germline gives CDR1 MDHEN, CDR2 SYDVKM. The CDR3 runs 14 residues. In DNA, the CDR3 is TGTGCCAGCAGTTTCGAACCAGGCTCCTACGAGCAGTACTTC. Residues: CASSFEPGSYEQYF.

The chain carries TRBV20-1 and TRBJ2-1; 8 nucleotides agree with TRBD2. Germline trimming cut 7 bases from V and 9 bases from J; bases unmatched to any gene: 5. Germline V gene sequence: CDR1 DFQATT, CDR2 SNEGSKA (reference sequence). The CDR3 runs to 11 residues. This CDR3 is CSVPAGGEQFF. CDR3 in DNA: TGCAGTGTCCCGGCGGGGGGTGAGCAGTTCTTC.

This clonotype was picked up many times. The CDR3 sequence: CATSRGPSFNYGYTF. The CDR3 nucleotides are TGTGCCACCAGCAGAGGTCCCAGCTTTAACTATGGCTACACCTTC. The chain recombines TRBV15 with TRBJ1-2, with D unresolved. Looked up from germline, CDR1 is LNHNV and CDR2 is YYDKDF (reference sequence). The CDR3 length is 15 residues. V was cut by 1 base and J by 1 base, with 10 bases left in between.

The chain is built from TRBV10-2 and TRBJ2-7, with a possible D match to TRBD1 (5 bases). Germline CDR1 reads WSHSY; CDR2 reads SAAADI. V lost 3 bases and J 7 bases, leaving 7 bases between the germline ends. CDR3 length equals 11 residues. The CDR3, as DNA: TGCGCCAGCAGTGACAGGGTTGAGCAGTACGTC. Its translation is CASSDRVEQYV.

This rearrangement joins TRBV12-3 or TRBV12-4 to TRBJ2-3; D remains unclear. The CDR3 extends over 14 amino acids. V shed 7 bases and J shed 0 bases, with 11 bases lying between them. The CDR3 spells CASTSGPSTDTQYF. The CDR3, as DNA: TGTGCCAGCACGTCCGGCCCTAGCACAGATACGCAGTATTTT.